This T cell receptor (beta chain) was sequenced for a study of Tregs in tolerant kidney transplant recipients (dated by TCRdb to about 2019). Study-wide context: Before combined kidney and bone marrow transplantation, this study identified donor-specific regulatory T cells using TCRbeta sequencing and then followed those same cells after transplant. Beyond this particular receptor, the publication reports: Biological reproducibility was not examined directly, but technical replication error appeared to be minimal. Because the PCR primers were changed over time for some patients, nucleotide-level comparison could not be performed across the samples from those patients. The most biologically relevant and donor-specific TCRbeta repertoire appeared to be identified by expanding Tregs with activated donor B cells. Donor-specific Treg expansion exceeded global Treg expansion in tolerant patients, suggesting antigen-driven rather than nonspecific expansion. Because only a small number of patients were included, the study had limitations, and the results will need to be validated in larger populations as well as under other immunosuppression protocols.

The sample's time point label, decoded: 6 months after combined kidney and bone marrow transplant. The transplants used related donors with nonmyeloablative bone marrow transplantation, and mixed chimerism in the human trials was transient. Unstimulated Tregs (CD4+CD25+CD127-), CD4+ non-Tregs (CD4+CD25-), CD4 and CD8 cells were FACS-sorted from thawed PBMCs. The patients were a few recipients of combined kidney and bone marrow transplants from the ITN036ST trial, and samples were available only for these trial subjects. Healthy control blood was processed to PBMCs by Ficoll density gradient and cryopreserved, and patient PBMCs were collected before and after transplant. In the case of this clone: Its specific antigen is unknown. No qualities accompany the bases; no much larger clone lies one base away.

Reading from cysteine to phenylalanine, the CDR3 counts 15 amino acids. Solely the CDR3 DNA is kept, with 45 bases framed from the first base. From the germline V gene (reference sequence), CDR1 is GTSNPN and CDR2 is SVGIG. Relative to germline, V is 2 bases shorter and J is 13 bases shorter, with 21 bases between their ends. For TCRbeta CDR3 sequencing, genomic DNA was extracted from sorted cells using the QIAGEN DNeasy Blood and Tissue Kit. Through immunoSEQ, high-throughput TCRbeta CDR3 sequencing was done commercially, including PCR amplification with internal controls and bias correction. The authors processed their data as follows. A unique productive TCRbeta sequence was defined by the CDR3 nucleotide sequence when primers matched, and otherwise by the CDR3 amino acid sequence together with the Vbeta and Jbeta genes. As a correction for sorting error, sequences shared between sorted populations at a frequency ratio of 2:1 or less were discarded, and the remaining shared sequences were assigned to the higher population. Sequences were defined as donor-reactive when expanded at least 5-fold in CFSE-low cells versus unstimulated cells and present at a frequency of at least 0.01% in CFSE-low cells. Jensen-Shannon divergence calculated on the top 100 TCRbeta sequences ranked by frequency was used to measure repertoire divergence. For samples with multiple sequencing runs, sorting error was corrected separately for each run before the runs were pooled. The immuneACCESS repertoire file appears here via TCRdb, limited to in-frame rearrangements. These files lack a portion of the clones; in checked studies, under half of the deficit traces to unresolved V genes, and the cause of the others is not known. The V and J calls and clone size come from that table; D and trimming were worked out from the DNA. The sample table records approximately 60,000 clones; approximately 89% of these occur just once. The ten most abundant clones make up about 4% of the sample.

The TCR was taken from a human patient who received a combined kidney and bone marrow transplant. After a transplant, the graft donor may have provided part of the T cells. Rearrangement joined TRBV30 to TRBJ1-6; the D gene identity is not certain. The sample consisted of CD4+ T cells from blood (PBMCs), taken 6 months after the transplant. The CDR3 sequence is CAWSLSRVGRSPLHF. The bases are TGTGCCTGGAGTCTTAGTCGAGTAGGGAGGTCCCCCCTCCACTTT.